A single sample gave rise to the 2 T cell receptor beta chains below, sequenced in a study of Ad26.COV2.S vaccination and SARS-CoV-2 variants. The repertoire was sequenced with immunoSEQ multiplex PCR; TCRdb's copy has only in-frame clones and lacks some. The sample contains fewer than 900,000 clones, roughly nine tenths of which appear only once. The treatment is: around 19 received Ad26.COV2.S at low or high dose, single or two shots; 5 received placebo; per-sample allocation not given. The study sampled participants on day 63 after the first vaccine or placebo injection. Sequencing was performed on peripheral blood, taken in a trial of Ad26.COV2.S vaccine versus placebo. All receptors come from a person between 18 and 60 years old who received the Ad26.COV2.S COVID-19 vaccine or a placebo.

The chain couples TRBV5-8 to TRBJ2-3; 10 bases line up with TRBD1. Germline trimming cut 4 bases from V and 1 base from J; bases unmatched to any gene: 3. Germline lookup yields CDR1 SGHTS and CDR2 YDEGEE. This CDR3 region has 15 residues. In DNA, the CDR3 is TGTGCCAGCAGCAGAGGACAGGGGGGCACAGATACGCAGTATTTT. This encodes CASSRGQGGTDTQYF.

The chain has TRBV9 and TRBJ2-3, with D tentatively TRBD1 or TRBD2 (5 bases each). Germline loops: CDR1 SGDLS, CDR2 YYNGEE. CDR3 length: 16 residues. V shed 0 bases and J shed 2 bases, with 13 bases lying between them. The CDR3 sequence: CASSVGYGGFTDTQYF. The CDR3 DNA reads TGTGCCAGCAGCGTAGGTTATGGGGGATTCACAGATACGCAGTATTTT.